This passage covers 19 T cell receptor beta chains from one sample sequenced in a study of cytomegalovirus exposure and HLA in healthy donors. PCR primers comprised 60 Vbeta and 13 Jbeta primers. The assay was immunoSEQ multiplex PCR, and TCRdb's table has in-frame clones only and misses some. The sample has just under 90,000 clones; the top ten hold 5.5%. Source material: PBMCs. The origin of the receptors is a girl aged 5-17 years in good health and CMV-seropositive.

The chain recombines TRBV7-9 with TRBJ1-1, with D tentatively TRBD1 (6 bases). This CDR3 spans 16 amino acids. Germline V gene lookup returns CDR1 SEHNR and CDR2 FQNEAQ (reference sequence). The ends were cut back, 3 bases at V and 3 bases at J, with 17 bases in the middle. CDR3 in DNA: TGTGCCAGCAGCTTGATCCAGGGGAGGGTGGACACTGAAGCTTTCTTT. As protein: CASSLIQGRVDTEAFF.

V usage is TRBV10-3 and J usage is TRBJ2-1; a weak D match, TRBD2 (8 bases). The CDR3 contains 12 residues. The V gene's germline CDR1 is ENHRY and CDR2 SYGVKD. Trimming removed 10 bases from V and 9 bases from J, with 16 bases in between. Written as DNA, the CDR3 is TGTGCCACCAGGGGGGCGGGAGGTGAGCAGTTCTTC. This encodes CATRGAGGEQFF.

The gene calls are TRBV5-1 and TRBJ2-1; possible D gene TRBD1, 6 bases. The germline V gene has CDR1 SGHRS and CDR2 YFSETQ. The V gene lost 2 bases and the J gene lost 4 bases, with 7 bases spanning the gap. The CDR3 totals 13 residues. CDR3 in DNA: TGCGCCAGCAGCTTTGGACAGTACAATGAGCAGTTCTTC. Amino acid sequence: CASSFGQYNEQFF.

The rearrangement links TRBV25-1 to TRBJ2-5; 12 nucleotides line up with TRBD1. The length of the CDR3 is 15 residues. Germline V gene data show CDR1 as MGHDK and CDR2 as SYGVNS. The V gene end was trimmed by 4 bases and the J gene end by 5 bases; junction bases not matched to a gene: 5. CDR3 amino acids: CASSGGQGAGETQYF. CDR3 nucleotide sequence: TGTGCCAGCAGTGGGGGACAGGGGGCAGGGGAGACCCAGTACTTC.

The chain links TRBV14 to TRBJ2-7; no clear D. The germline V gene encodes CDR1 SGHDN and CDR2 FVKESK. The ends were cut back, 3 bases at V and 4 bases at J, with 4 bases in the middle. The CDR3 consists of 11 residues. The CDR3 sequence is CASSQEYEQYF. As DNA, the CDR3 is TGTGCCAGCAGCCAGGAGTACGAGCAGTACTTC.

The chain links TRBV7-6 to TRBJ2-7; 11 nucleotides match TRBD1. The CDR3 is 14 residues long. CDR1 and CDR2 from the germline V gene are SGHVS and FNYEAQ. The junction had 6 bases not matched to a gene; V was cut back by 5 bases and J by 6 bases. The DNA for the CDR3 is TGTGCCAGCAGCAGATCCGGGACAGGGGGCGAGCAGTACTTC. Translating gives CASSRSGTGGEQYF.

The gene calls are TRBV6-5 and TRBJ1-1; a possible D gene is TRBD1 (5 bases). CDR3 size: 14 residues. Germline V gene sequence: CDR1 MNHEY, CDR2 SVGAGI. The ends were cut back, 2 bases at V and 5 bases at J, with 12 bases in the middle. CDR3 region: CASSYAGGRTEAFF. The CDR3 nucleotides are TGTGCCAGCAGTTACGCGGGGGGACGGACTGAAGCTTTCTTT.

This CDR3 is CASSARQGGYEQYV. CDR3 bases: TGTGCCAGCAGTGCTAGACAGGGGGGCTACGAGCAGTACGTC. V gene TRBV6-5 combines with J gene TRBJ2-7, with TRBD1 matching over 9 bases. In germline, CDR1 is MNHEY, CDR2 SVGAGI. The J segment lost 3 bases and the V segment lost 5 bases, leaving 5 bases of the junction unmatched. The CDR3 sequence is 14 residues long.

This chain joins TRBV25-1 and TRBJ2-1, with D possibly TRBD2 on 6 matching bases. The ends were cut back, 2 bases at V and 2 bases at J, with 13 bases in the middle. Germline CDR1 is MGHDK and CDR2 is SYGVNS. The CDR3 covers 16 residues. As DNA, the CDR3 is TGTGCCAGCAGTGAAGTTGACGGGGGAGCCTACAATGAGCAGTTCTTC. Translating it yields CASSEVDGGAYNEQFF.

J is TRBJ2-1 and V is TRBV7-9; TRBD2 agrees at 8 bases. Per germline, CDR1 SEHNR and CDR2 FQNEAQ (reference sequence). The V and J ends lost 5 bases and 6 bases, in that order; junction bases with no gene match: 15. The CDR3 totals 17 residues. DNA for the CDR3: TGTGCCAGCAGCCCGCACCGGGGACTAGTGGCGGCCAATGAGCAGTTCTTC. Encoded protein: CASSPHRGLVAANEQFF.

This chain uses TRBV10-2 with TRBJ2-1, with D unresolved. This CDR3 is 11 amino acids long. The V end lost 3 bases, the J end lost 7 bases, and 4 bases lay between the germline ends. Germline V gives CDR1 WSHSY, CDR2 SAAADI. The CDR3 nucleotides are TGCGCCAGCAGTGAAGCAAATGAGCAGTTCTTC. Translation: CASSEANEQFF.

This chain uses TRBV6-1 with TRBJ2-1; no definite D call. This CDR3 is 16 amino acids long. Trimming removed 2 bases from V and 7 bases from J, with 18 bases in between. Germline V lookup: CDR1 MNHNS, CDR2 SASEGT. The CDR3 spells CASSERGSSFVNEQFF. CDR3 coding DNA: TGTGCCAGCAGTGAACGTGGTAGCTCCTTCGTTAATGAGCAGTTCTTC.

The chain couples TRBV27 to TRBJ2-5, with 8 nucleotides matching TRBD2. This CDR3 region has 15 residues. The germline gives CDR1 MNHEY, CDR2 SMNVEV (reference sequence). Trimming cost V 6 bases and J 5 bases; bases outside gene matches: 11. The CDR3 region is CASSRVGPSGETQYF. The CDR3 DNA follows: TGTGCCAGCAGCCGCGTGGGACCTAGCGGGGAGACCCAGTACTTC.

This chain uses TRBV7-3 with TRBJ2-1, with a possible D match to TRBD2 (7 bases). The V gene's germline CDR1 is SGHTA and CDR2 FQGTGA. The V gene lost 5 bases and the J gene lost 3 bases, with 17 bases spanning the gap. This CDR3 has 16 residues. As DNA, the CDR3 is TGTGCCAGCAGCCCAACCCGAGGGGGGGACTACAATGAGCAGTTCTTC. Its translation: CASSPTRGGDYNEQFF.

This sequence joins TRBV25-1 and TRBJ2-4, with 9 bases fitting TRBD1. Germline assignment: CDR1 MGHDK and CDR2 SYGVNS. This CDR3 has 13 residues. V lost 7 bases, J lost 4 bases, and 2 bases stayed unmatched. CDR3 amino acids: CASTGQGKNIQYF. CDR3 sequence (DNA): TGTGCCAGCACCGGACAGGGGAAAAACATTCAGTACTTC.

The chain employs TRBV18 and TRBJ1-1; 7 bases align to TRBD1. The CDR3 consists of 15 residues. Trimming at V came to 3 bases and at J to 1 base, leaving 5 bases not matched to a gene. Germline V gene sequence: CDR1 KGHSH, CDR2 LQKENI. The CDR3 DNA sequence: TGTGCCAGCTCACCGGAGGGACAGCAGAACACTGAAGCTTTCTTT. This encodes CASSPEGQQNTEAFF.

The chain employs TRBV7-6 and TRBJ2-7; perhaps TRBD2 as D (5 bases). The CDR3 is 14 residues long. The germline gives CDR1 SGHVS, CDR2 FNYEAQ. V lost 5 bases and J 3 bases, leaving 14 bases between the germline ends. The CDR3 nucleotides read TGTGCCAGCAGCCCAGACGGACTGAACTACGAGCAGTACTTC. Amino acids: CASSPDGLNYEQYF.

CDR3 in amino acids: CASSLEAPGSRTQYF. DNA for the CDR3: TGTGCCAGCAGCTTAGAGGCTCCAGGGTCAAGGACCCAGTACTTC. This rearrangement joins TRBV7-7 to TRBJ2-5; D possibly corresponds to TRBD1 (5 bases). In germline, CDR1 is SSHAT, CDR2 FNYEAQ (reference sequence). The CDR3 contains 15 residues. V lost 1 base to trimming and J lost 7 bases, with 16 bases between them.

V and J are TRBV27 and TRBJ1-1; D call uncertain. Per the germline V gene, CDR1 is MNHEY and CDR2 is SMNVEV (reference sequence). The CDR3 sequence is 15 residues long. V was shortened by 8 bases and J by 2 bases, with 18 bases between the two germline ends. CDR3 amino acids: CASGIYWGVNTEAFF. The CDR3 bases are TGTGCCAGCGGAATCTATTGGGGAGTTAACACTGAAGCTTTCTTT.